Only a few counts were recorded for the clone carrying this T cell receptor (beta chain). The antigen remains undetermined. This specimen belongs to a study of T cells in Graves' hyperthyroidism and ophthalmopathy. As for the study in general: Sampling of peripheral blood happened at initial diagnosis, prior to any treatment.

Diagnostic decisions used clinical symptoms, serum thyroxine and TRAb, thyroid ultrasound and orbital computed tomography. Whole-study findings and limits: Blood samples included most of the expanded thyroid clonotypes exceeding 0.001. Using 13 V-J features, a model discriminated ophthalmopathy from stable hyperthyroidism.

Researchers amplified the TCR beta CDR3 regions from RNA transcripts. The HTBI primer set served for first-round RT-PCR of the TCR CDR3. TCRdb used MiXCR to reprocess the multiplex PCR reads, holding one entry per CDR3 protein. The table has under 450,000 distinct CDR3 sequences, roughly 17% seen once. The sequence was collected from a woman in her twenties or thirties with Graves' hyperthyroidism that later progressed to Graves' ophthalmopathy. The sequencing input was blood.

The CDR3 nucleotides read TGTGCCAGCAGTCAGGGTTTCGTGCAGCCCCAGCATTTT. Its protein product is CASSQGFVQPQHF. J is TRBJ1-5 and V is TRBV6-2 or TRBV6-3; possible D gene TRBD1, 5 bases. With 5 bases removed from V and 7 bases from J, the gap between germline ends came to 12 bases. This CDR3 comprises 13 residues. The germline gives CDR1 MNHEY, CDR2 SVGEGT.